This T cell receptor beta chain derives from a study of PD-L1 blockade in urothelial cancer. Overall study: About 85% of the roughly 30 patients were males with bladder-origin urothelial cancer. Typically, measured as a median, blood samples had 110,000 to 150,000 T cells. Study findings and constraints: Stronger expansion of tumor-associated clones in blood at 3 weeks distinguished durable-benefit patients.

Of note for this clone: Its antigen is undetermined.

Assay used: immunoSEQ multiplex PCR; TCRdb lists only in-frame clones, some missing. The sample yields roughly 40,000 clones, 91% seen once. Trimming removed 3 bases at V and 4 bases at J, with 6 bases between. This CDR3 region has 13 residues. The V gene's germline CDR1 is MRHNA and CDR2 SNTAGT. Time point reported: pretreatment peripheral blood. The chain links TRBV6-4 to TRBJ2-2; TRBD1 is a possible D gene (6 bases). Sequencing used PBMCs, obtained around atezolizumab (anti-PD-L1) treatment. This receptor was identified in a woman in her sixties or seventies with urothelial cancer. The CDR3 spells CASSEGATGELFF. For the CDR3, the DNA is TGTGCCAGCAGTGAGGGGGCCACCGGGGAGCTGTTTTTT.